This passage covers 4 T cell receptor beta chains from one sample sequenced in a study of low-dose radiotherapy and immunotherapy resistance in tumors. Covering alpha and beta chains, TRAV- and TRBV-specific primers were used for the first-strand cDNA. Using a constant-region primer together with a V-primer adapter, TCRs were subjected to about 18 PCR cycles of amplification. TCRdb re-called the reads through MiXCR, storing one row per CDR3 protein. The table includes approximately 9,000 distinct CDR3 sequences, 69% detected once. Receptor source: a human donor with advanced metastatic prostate, ovarian, gallbladder or colorectal cancer (not recorded which). This table probably holds off-target reads from a library built for another chain.

In this sample, this clonotype turned up a few times. The chain joins TRBV2 to TRBJ1-1; TRBD1 agrees at 10 bases. The germline V gene has CDR1 SNHLY and CDR2 FYNNEI. V trimming: 6 bases; J trimming: 7 bases; junction bases outside the gene matches: 8. CDR3 length equals 14 residues. CDR3 sequence reads: CASRARTGGGEAFF. The CDR3 region has the DNA TGTGCCAGCAGGGCGCGGACAGGGGGTGGTGAAGCTTTCTTT.

This clonotype came up once. The chain carries TRBV19 and TRBJ2-1; D might be TRBD2 (6 bases). V shed 6 bases and J shed 8 bases, with 14 bases lying between them. The CDR3 extends over 13 amino acids. Germline CDR1 is LNHDA and CDR2 is SQIVND (reference sequence). DNA of the CDR3: TGTGCCAGTAGGCTGAGGCGGGACTATGAGCAGTTCTTC. Its protein is CASRLRRDYEQFF. The full variable domain, completed using reference TRBV19 and TRBJ2-1, is DGGITQSPKYLFRKEGQNVTLSCEQNLNHDAMYWYRQDPGQGLRLIYYSQIVNDFQKGDIAEGYSVSREKKESFPLTVTSAQKNPTAFYLCASRLRRDYEQFFGPGTRLTVL.

V is TRBV19 and J is TRBJ2-5; D is tentatively TRBD1 or TRBD2 (5 bases each). The germline V gene encodes CDR1 LNHDA and CDR2 SQIVND (reference sequence). This CDR3 is 16 amino acids long. Trimming took off 5 bases at V and 1 base at J, with 17 bases between the two ends. For the CDR3, the DNA is TGTGCCAGTAGTTGGACGGGAAGGGGAACCCAAGAGACCCAGTACTTC. Its translation: CASSWTGRGTQETQYF.

This clonotype was recorded only once. The chain uses TRBV9 and TRBJ2-2; D possibly corresponds to TRBD2 (5 bases). CDR1 and CDR2 (germline): SGDLS, YYNGEE. There are 15 residues in the CDR3. V was cut by 0 bases and J by 3 bases, with 9 bases left in between. CDR3 nucleotides: TGTGCCAGCAGCGTAGGCGGGTCCTACACCGGGGAGCTGTTTTTT. This gives the protein CASSVGGSYTGELFF.